This T cell receptor beta chain stems from a study of shared clonotypes between healthy human individuals (dated by TCRdb to 2020 to 2022). With respect to the entire study: The cohort comprised two women and a few men aged 18 to 49 years. To estimate repertoire size and how much clonotype sharing occurs between individuals, the study deeply sequenced the blood TCR repertoires of about 5 healthy adults. For each donor, CD4 naive and CD4 memory were each run on three plates, CD8 naive on two plates, and CD8 memory on one plate. To increase sequencing depth and limit assay-specific biases, different laboratories used diverse techniques to prepare libraries and sequence TCR repertoires. Leukapheresis yielded between about 0.9 and 9.5 billion PBMCs per donor. What the research found in general, with its limitations: Incomplete sequencing was indicated by rarefaction of sorted-subset datasets, despite the large sequencing depth. Naive subsets generally had larger estimated clonotype richness than memory subsets did. Compared with non-shared clonotypes, the clonotypes found in all four sorted-subset donors had higher generation probabilities. Sharing across a few donors was observed for around 5% of naive CD4, 3.5% of naive CD8, over 2% of memory CD4, and less than 0.45% of memory CD8 clonotypes. Pairwise subsampling led to the expectation that sequencing depth would affect the degree of clonotype sharing among donors. Sampling was limited to blood, and TCR repertoires in tissue likely differ from TCR repertoires in blood. Because the study included a small number of donors, the genetic and exposure-history diversity represented was limited.

In regard to this clone: Its recognized antigen is unknown. One base away there is no much larger clone; base qualities are not given.

Using the deep immunoSEQ assay, TCR CDR3 regions were amplified from genomic DNA by multiplex PCR. For each cell subset, the extracted genomic DNA was distributed evenly across all wells of several immunoSEQ 96-well plates, and each plate served as one replicate. For sorted subsets, 200 to 250 ng of genomic DNA, equivalent to about 30,000 T cell genomes, went into each replicate PCR. Purified libraries were measured with a Qubit 3.0 fluorometer, size-checked on a Bioanalyzer 2100, and measured again with the KAPA Library Quantification kit. Every immunoSEQ 96-well plate was sequenced on a dedicated single-read 150-cycle Illumina NextSeq 550 flow cell. Regarding the original processing steps: The immunoSEQ output contained only junctional sequences without quality scores, so filtering could not match that applied to full-length reads. Sequences were annotated with PyIR, a Python wrapper for IgBLAST v1.9, and V/J genes and CDR3 were assigned using IMGT germline references. Reads were removed for weak V/J assignments (E-value above 1e-6), missing CDR3, stop codons, out-of-frame junctions, or ambiguous translated residues. A V3J clonotype was defined by an identical inferred V gene, J gene, and CDR3 amino acid sequence. Percentage overlap between repertoires was calculated by dividing the number of shared unique clonotypes by the size of the smaller repertoire. RTK rarefaction, the Chao1 estimator, and Recon v2.1 estimates of unobserved clonotypes were used to assess repertoire richness. Generation probabilities for all TCRbeta clonotypes obtained by the gDNA method from a handful of donors were computed using OLGA. TCRdb took this table from immuneACCESS and kept in-frame rearrangements with V and J called. Such tables lack part of the clones; where checked against another copy, unresolved V genes explain under half of the gap, and the rest is unexplained. The V and J calls and clone size are taken from that table; D and trimming were inferred from the DNA. The sample contains 600,000 to 750,000 clones, around 77% of them found a single time. 1.8% of the sample is in the top ten clones.

Donors were healthy HIV-negative adults with no recently reported acute infections or vaccinations. Every donor was a Caucasian adult living in Nashville, Tennessee, USA. CD4+ T cells were enriched by magnetic negative selection; naive cells were then positively selected on CD45RA, and the negative fraction formed the memory subset. Blood was collected by leukapheresis, and PBMCs were isolated by Ficoll-Histopaque density gradient centrifugation and then cryopreserved in liquid nitrogen vapor phase. Analytical flow cytometry was used to check the purity and quantity of every magnetically sorted T cell population. Genomic DNA was isolated from each sorted fraction and quantified by UV absorbance on a Nanodrop 2000c. The sequence was obtained from a woman in her thirties in good health. The sequenced sample consisted of memory CD4+ T cells sorted from blood. In light of the paper, this sample's cell subset or site label describes: CD45RA-negative fraction.

The CDR3 reads CASSTRDSTDTQYF. The base sequence is TGTGCCAGCAGCACCCGGGACAGCACAGATACGCAGTATTTT. The chain is made from TRBV28 and TRBJ2-3; the D call is tentative, TRBD1 or TRBD2, as each matches 5 bases. Deletion took 6 bases off V and 0 bases off J, with a span of 10 bases between the germline ends. CDR1 MDHEN and CDR2 SYDVKM are derived from the germline V gene. Reading from cysteine to phenylalanine, the CDR3 counts 14 amino acids. Only the CDR3 region is kept as DNA, spanning 42 bases read in frame from base 1.